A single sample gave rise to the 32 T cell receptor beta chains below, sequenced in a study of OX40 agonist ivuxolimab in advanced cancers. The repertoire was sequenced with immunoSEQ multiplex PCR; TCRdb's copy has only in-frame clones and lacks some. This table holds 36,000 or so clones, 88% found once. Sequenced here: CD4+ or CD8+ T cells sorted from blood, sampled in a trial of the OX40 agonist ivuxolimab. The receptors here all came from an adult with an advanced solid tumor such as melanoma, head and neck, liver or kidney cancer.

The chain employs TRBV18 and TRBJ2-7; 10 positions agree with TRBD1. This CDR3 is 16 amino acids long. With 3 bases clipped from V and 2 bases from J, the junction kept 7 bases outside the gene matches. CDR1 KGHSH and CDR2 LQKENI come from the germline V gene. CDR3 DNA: TGTGCCAGCTCACCTACAGGACAGGGGGTTACCTACGAGCAGTACTTC. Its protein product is CASSPTGQGVTYEQYF. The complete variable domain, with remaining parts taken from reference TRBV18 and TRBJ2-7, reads NAGVMQNPRHLVRRRGQEARLRCSPMKGHSHVYWYRQLPEEGLKFMVYLQKENIIDESGMPKERFSAEFPKEGPSILRIQQVVRGDSAAYFCASSPTGQGVTYEQYFGPGTRLTVT.

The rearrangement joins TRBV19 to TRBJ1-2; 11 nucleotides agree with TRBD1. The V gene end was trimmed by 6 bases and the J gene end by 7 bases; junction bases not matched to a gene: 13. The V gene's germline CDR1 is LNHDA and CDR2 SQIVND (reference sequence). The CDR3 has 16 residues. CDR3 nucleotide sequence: TGTGCCAGTAGCGACTGGGACAGGGGGTCCCCGGTTGGCTACACCTTC. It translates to CASSDWDRGSPVGYTF. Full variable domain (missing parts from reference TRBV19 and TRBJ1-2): DGGITQSPKYLFRKEGQNVTLSCEQNLNHDAMYWYRQDPGQGLRLIYYSQIVNDFQKGDIAEGYSVSREKKESFPLTVTSAQKNPTAFYLCASSDWDRGSPVGYTFGSGTRLTVV.

DNA of the CDR3: TGTGCCAGTAGTCCCTCCGGGACTAGCGGATCTGGGGAGCTGTTTTTT. Translation: CASSPSGTSGSGELFF. V usage is TRBV19 and J usage is TRBJ2-2; 11 nucleotides match TRBD2. Germline CDR1 reads LNHDA; CDR2 reads SQIVND (reference sequence). The ends lost 5 bases at V and 8 bases at J; junction bases unmatched: 10. The CDR3 is 16 amino acids. The whole variable domain, remainder taken from reference TRBV19 and TRBJ2-2, is DGGITQSPKYLFRKEGQNVTLSCEQNLNHDAMYWYRQDPGQGLRLIYYSQIVNDFQKGDIAEGYSVSREKKESFPLTVTSAQKNPTAFYLCASSPSGTSGSGELFFGEGSRLTVL.

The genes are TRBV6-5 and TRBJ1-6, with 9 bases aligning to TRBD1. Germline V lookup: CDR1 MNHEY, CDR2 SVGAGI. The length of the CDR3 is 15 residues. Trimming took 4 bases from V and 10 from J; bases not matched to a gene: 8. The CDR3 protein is CASSFHRGLESPLHF. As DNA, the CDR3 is TGTGCCAGCAGTTTCCACAGGGGGCTGGAATCACCCCTCCACTTT.

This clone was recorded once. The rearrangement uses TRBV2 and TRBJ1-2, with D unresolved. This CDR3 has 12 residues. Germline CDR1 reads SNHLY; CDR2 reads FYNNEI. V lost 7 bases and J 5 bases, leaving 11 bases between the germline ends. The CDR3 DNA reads TGTGCCAGCACTAACGGACCATATGGCTACACCTTC. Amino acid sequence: CASTNGPYGYTF.

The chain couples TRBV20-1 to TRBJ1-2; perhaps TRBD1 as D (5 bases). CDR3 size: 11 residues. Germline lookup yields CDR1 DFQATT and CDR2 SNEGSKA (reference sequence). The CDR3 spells CGQGRRYGYTF. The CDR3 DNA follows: TGCGGTCAGGGCAGGCGCTATGGCTACACCTTC.

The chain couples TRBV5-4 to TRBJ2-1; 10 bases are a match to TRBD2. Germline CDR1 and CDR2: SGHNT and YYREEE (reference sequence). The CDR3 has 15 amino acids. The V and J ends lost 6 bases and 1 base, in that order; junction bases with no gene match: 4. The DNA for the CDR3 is TGTGCCAGCACCCCTAGCGGGGGTTCCTACAATGAGCAGTTCTTC. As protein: CASTPSGGSYNEQFF.

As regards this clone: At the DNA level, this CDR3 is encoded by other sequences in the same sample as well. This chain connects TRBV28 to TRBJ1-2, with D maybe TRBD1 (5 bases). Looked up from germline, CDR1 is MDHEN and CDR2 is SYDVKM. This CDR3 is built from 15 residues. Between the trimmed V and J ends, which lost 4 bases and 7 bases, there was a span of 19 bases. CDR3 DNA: TGTGCCAGCAGTTCGGGGGTGGGGGGTGGTGCTGGCTACACCTTC. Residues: CASSSGVGGGAGYTF.

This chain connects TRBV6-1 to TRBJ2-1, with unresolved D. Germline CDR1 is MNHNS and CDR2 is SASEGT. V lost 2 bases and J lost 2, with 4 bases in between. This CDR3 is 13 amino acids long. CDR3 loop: CASSEQAYNEQFF. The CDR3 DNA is TGTGCCAGCAGTGAACAGGCCTACAATGAGCAGTTCTTC.

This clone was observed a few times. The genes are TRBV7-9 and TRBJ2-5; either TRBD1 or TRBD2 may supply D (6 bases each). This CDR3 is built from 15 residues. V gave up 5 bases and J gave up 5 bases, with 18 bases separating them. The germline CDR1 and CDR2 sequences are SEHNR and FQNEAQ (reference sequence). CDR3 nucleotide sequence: TGTGCCAGCAGCCGCTTAGGGGGGCGTAGGGAGACCCAGTACTTC. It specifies CASSRLGGRRETQYF.

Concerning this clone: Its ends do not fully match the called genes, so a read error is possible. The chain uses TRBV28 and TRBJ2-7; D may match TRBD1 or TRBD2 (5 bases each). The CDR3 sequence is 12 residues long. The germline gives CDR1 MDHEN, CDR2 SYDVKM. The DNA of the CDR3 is TGTGCCAGCGCTAGTGGGCCGGGGCTATGGGACTTC. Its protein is CASASGPGLWDF.

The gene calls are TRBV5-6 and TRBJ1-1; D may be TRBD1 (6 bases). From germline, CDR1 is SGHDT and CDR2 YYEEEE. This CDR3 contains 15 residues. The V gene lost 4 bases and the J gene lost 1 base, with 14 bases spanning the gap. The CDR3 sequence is CASSPSGQKNTEAFF. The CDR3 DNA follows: TGTGCCAGCAGCCCGAGCGGACAGAAGAACACTGAAGCTTTCTTT.

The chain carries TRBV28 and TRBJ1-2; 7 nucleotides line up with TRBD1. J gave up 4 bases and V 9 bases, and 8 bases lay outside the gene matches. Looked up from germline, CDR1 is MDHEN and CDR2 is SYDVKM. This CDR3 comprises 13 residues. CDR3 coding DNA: TGTGCCAGTTCGCCGACAGGGCTCTATGGCTACACCTTC. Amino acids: CASSPTGLYGYTF.

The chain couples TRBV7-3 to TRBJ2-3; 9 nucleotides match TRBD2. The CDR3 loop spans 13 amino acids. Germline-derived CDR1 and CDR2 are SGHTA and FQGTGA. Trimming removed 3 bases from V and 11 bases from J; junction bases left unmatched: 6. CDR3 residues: CASSFGSTSGQYF. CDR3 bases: TGTGCCAGCAGCTTCGGATCGACTAGCGGGCAGTATTTT.

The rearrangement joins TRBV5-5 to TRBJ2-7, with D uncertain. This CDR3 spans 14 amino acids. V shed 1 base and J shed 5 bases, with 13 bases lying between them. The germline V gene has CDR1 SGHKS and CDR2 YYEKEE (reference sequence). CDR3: CASSLNPLDDEQYF. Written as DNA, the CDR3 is TGTGCCAGCAGCTTGAACCCTCTGGATGACGAGCAGTACTTC.

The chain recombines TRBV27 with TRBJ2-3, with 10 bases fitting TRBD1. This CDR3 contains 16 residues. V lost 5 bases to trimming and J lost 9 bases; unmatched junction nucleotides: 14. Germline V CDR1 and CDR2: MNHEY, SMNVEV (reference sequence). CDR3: CASSIRTGTGDRTQYF. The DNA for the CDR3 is TGTGCCAGCAGTATAAGGACCGGGACAGGGGATCGGACGCAGTATTTT.

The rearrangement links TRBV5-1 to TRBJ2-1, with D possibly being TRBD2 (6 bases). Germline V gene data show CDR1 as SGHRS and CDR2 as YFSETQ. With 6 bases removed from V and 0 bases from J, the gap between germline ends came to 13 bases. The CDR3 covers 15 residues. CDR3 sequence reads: CASNPSASSYNEQFF. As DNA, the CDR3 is TGCGCCAGCAACCCTAGCGCGAGCTCCTACAATGAGCAGTTCTTC.

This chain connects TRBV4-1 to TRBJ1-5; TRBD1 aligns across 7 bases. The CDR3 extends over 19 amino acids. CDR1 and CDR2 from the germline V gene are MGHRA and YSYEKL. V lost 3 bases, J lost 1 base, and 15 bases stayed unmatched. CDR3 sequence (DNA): TGCGCCAGCAGCCATGTTCGACAGGGAAAGGACCCCAGCAATCAGCCCCAGCATTTT. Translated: CASSHVRQGKDPSNQPQHF.

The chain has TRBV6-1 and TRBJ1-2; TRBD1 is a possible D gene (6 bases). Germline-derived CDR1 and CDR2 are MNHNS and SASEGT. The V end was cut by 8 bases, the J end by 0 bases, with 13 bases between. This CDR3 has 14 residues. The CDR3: CASYSGATNYGYTF. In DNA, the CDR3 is TGTGCCAGCTATTCAGGGGCGACTAACTATGGCTACACCTTC.

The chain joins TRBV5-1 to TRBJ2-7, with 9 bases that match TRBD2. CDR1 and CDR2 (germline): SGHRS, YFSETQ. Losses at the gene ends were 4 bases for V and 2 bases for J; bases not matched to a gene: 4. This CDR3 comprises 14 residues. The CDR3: CASSILAGAYEQYF. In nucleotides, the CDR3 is TGCGCCAGCAGCATCTTAGCGGGAGCCTACGAGCAGTACTTC.

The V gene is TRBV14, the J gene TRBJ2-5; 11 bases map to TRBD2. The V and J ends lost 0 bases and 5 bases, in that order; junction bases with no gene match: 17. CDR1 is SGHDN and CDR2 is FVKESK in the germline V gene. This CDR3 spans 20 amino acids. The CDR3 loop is CASSQDSLAGGGPWGETQYF. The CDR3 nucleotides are TGTGCCAGCAGCCAAGATTCTCTAGCGGGAGGAGGCCCGTGGGGTGAGACCCAGTACTTC.

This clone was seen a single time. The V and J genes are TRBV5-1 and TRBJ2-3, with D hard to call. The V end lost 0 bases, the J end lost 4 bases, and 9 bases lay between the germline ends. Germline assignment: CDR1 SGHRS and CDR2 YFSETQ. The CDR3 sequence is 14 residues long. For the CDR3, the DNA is TGCGCCAGCAGCTTGGCCTTGTCTCCAGATACGCAGTATTTT. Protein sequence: CASSLALSPDTQYF.

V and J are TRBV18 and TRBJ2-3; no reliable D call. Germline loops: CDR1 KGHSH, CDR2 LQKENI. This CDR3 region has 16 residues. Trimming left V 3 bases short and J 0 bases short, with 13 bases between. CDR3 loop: CASSPLDPSSTDTQYF. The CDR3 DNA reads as TGTGCCAGCTCACCCCTGGACCCCTCTAGCACAGATACGCAGTATTTT. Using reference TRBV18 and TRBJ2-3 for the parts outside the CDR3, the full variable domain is NAGVMQNPRHLVRRRGQEARLRCSPMKGHSHVYWYRQLPEEGLKFMVYLQKENIIDESGMPKERFSAEFPKEGPSILRIQQVVRGDSAAYFCASSPLDPSSTDTQYFGPGTRLTVL.

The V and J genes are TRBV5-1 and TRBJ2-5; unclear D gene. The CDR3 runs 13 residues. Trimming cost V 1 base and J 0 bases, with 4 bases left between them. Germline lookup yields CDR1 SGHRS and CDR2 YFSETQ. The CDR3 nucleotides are TGCGCCAGCAGCTTGTATAACCAAGAGACCCAGTACTTC. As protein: CASSLYNQETQYF.

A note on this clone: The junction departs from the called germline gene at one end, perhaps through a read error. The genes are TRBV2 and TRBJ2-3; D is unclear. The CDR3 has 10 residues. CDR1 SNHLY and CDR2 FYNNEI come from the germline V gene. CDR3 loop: CASTDNTQYF. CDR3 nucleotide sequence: TGTGCTAGCACAGATAATACGCAGTATTTT.

CDR3 protein: CASSSATGGQIGYTF. The CDR3 nucleotides read TGTGCCAGCAGCTCCGCGACCGGGGGCCAGATTGGCTACACCTTC. The chain uses TRBV11-2 and TRBJ1-2; perhaps TRBD1 as D (6 bases). The length of the CDR3 is 15 residues. Trimming cost V 4 bases and J 7 bases, with 19 bases left between them. Looked up from germline, CDR1 is SGHAT and CDR2 is FQNNGV.

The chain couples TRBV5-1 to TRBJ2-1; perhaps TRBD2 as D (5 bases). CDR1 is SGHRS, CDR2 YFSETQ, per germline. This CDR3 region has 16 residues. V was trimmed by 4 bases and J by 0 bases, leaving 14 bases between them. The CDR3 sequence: CASSLGGKSSYNEQFF. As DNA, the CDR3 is TGCGCCAGCAGCCTCGGAGGCAAGAGCTCCTACAATGAGCAGTTCTTC. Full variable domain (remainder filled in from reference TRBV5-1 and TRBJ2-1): KAGVTQTPRYLIKTRGQQVTLSCSPISGHRSVSWYQQTPGQGLQFLFEYFSETQRNKGNFPGRFSGRQFSNSRSEMNVSTLELGDSALYLCASSLGGKSSYNEQFFGPGTRLTVL.

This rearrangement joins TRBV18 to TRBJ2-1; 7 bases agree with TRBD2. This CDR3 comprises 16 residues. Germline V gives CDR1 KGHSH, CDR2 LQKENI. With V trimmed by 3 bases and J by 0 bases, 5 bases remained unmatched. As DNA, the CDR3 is TGTGCCAGCTCACCCCCGGGACTACTCTCCTACAATGAGCAGTTCTTC. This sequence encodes CASSPPGLLSYNEQFF.

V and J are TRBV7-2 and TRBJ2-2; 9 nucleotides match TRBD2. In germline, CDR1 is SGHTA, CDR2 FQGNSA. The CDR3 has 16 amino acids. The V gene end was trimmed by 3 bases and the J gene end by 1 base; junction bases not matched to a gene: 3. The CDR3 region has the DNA TGTGCCAGCAGCTTCAGTAGCGGGGGGAACACCGGGGAGCTGTTTTTT. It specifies CASSFSSGGNTGELFF.

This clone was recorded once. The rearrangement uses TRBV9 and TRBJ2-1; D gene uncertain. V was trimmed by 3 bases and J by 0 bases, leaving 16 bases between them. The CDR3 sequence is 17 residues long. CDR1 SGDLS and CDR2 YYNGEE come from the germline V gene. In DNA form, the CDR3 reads TGTGCCAGCAGCGCCGTTGAGCGACCGAGCTCCTACAATGAGCAGTTCTTC. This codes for CASSAVERPSSYNEQFF.

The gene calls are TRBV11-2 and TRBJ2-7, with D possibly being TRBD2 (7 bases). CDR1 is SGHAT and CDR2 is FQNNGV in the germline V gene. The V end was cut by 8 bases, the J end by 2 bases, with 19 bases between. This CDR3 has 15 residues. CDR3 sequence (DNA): TGTGCCAGCGGAAGTATGGGGGGGACAACCTACGAGCAGTACTTC. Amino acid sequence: CASGSMGGTTYEQYF.

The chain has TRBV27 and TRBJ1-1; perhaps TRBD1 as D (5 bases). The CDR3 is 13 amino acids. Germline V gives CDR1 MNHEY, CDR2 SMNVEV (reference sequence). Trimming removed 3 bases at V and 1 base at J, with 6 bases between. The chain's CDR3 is CASSFRANTEAFF. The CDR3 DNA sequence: TGTGCCAGCAGTTTCAGGGCGAACACTGAAGCTTTCTTT.